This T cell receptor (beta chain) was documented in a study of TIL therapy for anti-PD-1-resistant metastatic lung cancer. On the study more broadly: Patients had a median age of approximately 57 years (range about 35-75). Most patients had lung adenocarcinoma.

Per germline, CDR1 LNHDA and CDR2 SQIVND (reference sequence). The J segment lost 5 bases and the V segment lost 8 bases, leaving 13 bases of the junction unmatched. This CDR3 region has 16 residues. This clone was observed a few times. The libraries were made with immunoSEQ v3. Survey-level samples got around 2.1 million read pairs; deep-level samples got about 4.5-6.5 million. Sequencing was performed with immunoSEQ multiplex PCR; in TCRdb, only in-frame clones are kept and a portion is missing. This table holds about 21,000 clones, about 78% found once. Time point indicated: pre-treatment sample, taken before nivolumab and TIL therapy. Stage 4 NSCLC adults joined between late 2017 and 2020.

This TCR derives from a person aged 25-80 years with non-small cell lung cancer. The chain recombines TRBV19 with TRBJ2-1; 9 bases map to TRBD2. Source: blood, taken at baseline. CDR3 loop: CASSVSASGNHNEQFF. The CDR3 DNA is TGTGCCAGTTCCGTTAGCGCTAGCGGGAACCACAATGAGCAGTTCTTC.